This T cell receptor (beta chain) comes out of a study of glioma-infiltrating T cells after dendritic cell vaccination. Study results and limitations: Longer survival after dendritic cell vaccination followed higher pretreatment TIL content.

Time point: after dendritic cell vaccination, including at tumor progression/relapse. Selection required adequate fresh-frozen tumor tissue plus more than two years' survival data. Germline lookup yields CDR1 MNHEY and CDR2 SVGAGI. The CDR3 is 15 amino acids. With 10 bases removed from V and 5 bases from J, the gap between germline ends came to 23 bases. With regard to this clone: No antigen is known for it.

TCRdb's table, derived via immunoSEQ multiplex PCR, lists solely in-frame clones and lacks some. Of around 78,000 clones detected, less than 85% appear once; the ten largest clones hold about 8.5%. The clonotype originates from a human donor with glioblastoma. V is TRBV6-5 and J is TRBJ1-1; D is unclear. This sample comprised blood, obtained after dendritic cell vaccination. Here the CDR3 DNA reads TGTGCCACCGGGAGTATTGGTGTGGTAGGGACTGAAGCTTTCTTT. It yields the protein CATGSIGVVGTEAFF.